The clone carrying this T cell receptor beta chain was recorded a few times. A J-beta primer mix and a sample-barcoded 5' primer were used in a second PCR of about 7 to 12 cycles. TCRdb fed the 5' RACE reads into MiXCR, producing one record per CDR3 protein. The sample yields approximately 800,000 distinct CDR3 sequences, 58% seen once. This sample is drawn from a study of blood T cells in healthy people across ages. This CDR3 has 15 residues. Germline CDR1 reads SQVTM; CDR2 reads ANQGSEA. Trimming removed 3 bases from V and 2 bases from J; junction bases left unmatched: 4. The sequencing sample was made of blood. The receptor was isolated from a man aged 25 to 40 in good health. This chain connects TRBV29-1 to TRBJ2-7; 13 nucleotides agree with TRBD2. The CDR3 DNA reads TGCAGCGTTGATCAAACTAGCGGGGGGGCCTACGAGCAGTACTTC. The encoded protein is CSVDQTSGGAYEQYF.